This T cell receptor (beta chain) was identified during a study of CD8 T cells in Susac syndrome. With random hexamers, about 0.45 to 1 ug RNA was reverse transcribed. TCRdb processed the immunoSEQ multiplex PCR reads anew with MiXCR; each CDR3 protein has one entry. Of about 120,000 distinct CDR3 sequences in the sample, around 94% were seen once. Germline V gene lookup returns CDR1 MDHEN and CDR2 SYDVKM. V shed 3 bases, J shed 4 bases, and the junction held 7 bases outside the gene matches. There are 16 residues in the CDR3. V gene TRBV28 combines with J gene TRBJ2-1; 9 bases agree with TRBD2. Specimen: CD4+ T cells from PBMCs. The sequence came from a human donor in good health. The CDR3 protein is CASSLGSGSLYNEQFF. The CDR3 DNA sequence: TGTGCCAGCAGTTTGGGTAGCGGGAGCCTGTACAATGAGCAGTTCTTC.